This entry features one T cell receptor (beta chain) sequence. Its antigen is as yet unknown. The data derive from a study of shared clonotypes between healthy human individuals. Broader study findings: Relative to memory subsets, naive subsets generally showed larger estimated richness. Clonotypes shared by all four sorted-subset donors had higher generation probabilities than non-shared clonotypes.

The table came from immunoSEQ multiplex PCR; TCRdb's copy has only in-frame clones and leaves some out. The repertoire includes about 2.4 million clones, more than 85% of them detected once, and 0.35% to 0.45% sits in the top ten. The CDR3 covers 14 residues. V was shortened by 7 bases and J by 1 base, with 14 bases between the two germline ends. Germline V gene data show CDR1 as MNHNS and CDR2 as SASEGT. This sequence joins TRBV6-1 and TRBJ2-7, with D perhaps matching TRBD2 (5 bases). The sequence derives from a man between 18 and 35 years old in good health. Some clones in this sample may be carry-over from other donors' samples. Sequences were obtained from naive CD4+ T cells from PBMCs. Subset specified: CD45RA+ positively selected. CDR3 loop: CASIAASRSYEQYF. The CDR3 bases are TGTGCCAGCATTGCTGCTAGCCGATCCTACGAGCAGTACTTC.